This is a list of T cell receptor beta chains from one sample in a study of blood T cell repertoires in COVID-19. Sequencing was performed with immunoSEQ multiplex PCR; in TCRdb, only in-frame clones are kept and a portion is missing. The sample has roughly 88,000 clones, 75% to 95% seen once; the top ten hold 3.9%. The sample consisted of peripheral blood. Receptors originate from a woman aged 45-65 years in a cohort sampled during active COVID-19. The CDR3 runs from the conserved cysteine through the conserved F or W. The D gene is left open where the match is weak. Clone size is stated in some rows and not others, as once, few, many or a class when expanded.

D,J,size,V,CDR3,DNA
TRBD1,TRBJ1-5,NA,TRBV7-9,CASSLTGDYNQPQHF,TGTGCCAGCAGCCTTACAGGGGATTATAATCAGCCCCAGCATTTT
TRBD1,TRBJ1-5,once,TRBV19,CASSITGTGGNQPQHF,TGTGCCAGTAGTATAACCGGGACAGGGGGCAATCAGCCCCAGCATTTT
TRBD1,TRBJ1-5,NA,TRBV4-2,CASSQRQGTKQPQHF,TGTGCCAGCAGCCAAAGACAGGGTACGAAGCAGCCCCAGCATTTT
NA,TRBJ2-2,NA,TRBV13,CASSYLSDGFSSPGELFF,TGTGCCAGCAGCTACCTCTCAGATGGGTTTAGCTCTCCCGGGGAGCTGTTTTTT
NA,TRBJ1-1,few,TRBV7-9,CASSLGADAEAFF,TGTGCCAGCAGCCTTGGGGCGGATGCTGAAGCTTTCTTT
TRBD1,TRBJ2-6,once,TRBV7-9,CASSRPGQEPSGANVLTF,TGTGCCAGCAGTCGCCCGGGACAGGAGCCCTCTGGGGCCAACGTCCTGACTTTC
TRBD1,TRBJ1-1,NA,TRBV6-5,CASRAGTGGMTEAFF,TGTGCCAGCAGGGCCGGGACAGGGGGTATGACTGAAGCTTTCTTT
TRBD1,TRBJ1-3,NA,TRBV3-1/TRBV3-2,CASSRGTGSSGNTIYF,TGTGCCAGCAGTCGAGGGACAGGGAGCTCTGGAAACACCATATATTTT
TRBD1,TRBJ2-3,NA,TRBV28,CASSYSQGGSTDTQYF,TGTGCCAGCAGTTATTCACAGGGGGGTAGCACAGATACGCAGTATTTT
NA,TRBJ1-2,NA,TRBV25-1,CASSGGYGYTF,TGTGCCAGCAGTGGCGGTTATGGCTACACCTTC
TRBD2,TRBJ2-5,NA,TRBV5-1,CASSPRLAGSQETQYF,TGCGCCAGCAGCCCACGACTAGCGGGGTCCCAAGAGACCCAGTACTTC
TRBD2,TRBJ2-7,NA,TRBV5-1,CASSFGLAGGRAGEQYF,TGCGCCAGCAGCTTCGGACTAGCGGGGGGCCGGGCGGGGGAGCAGTACTTC
NA,TRBJ2-6,NA,TRBV7-2,CASSLSGARVSGANVLTF,TGTGCCAGCAGCTTATCAGGGGCGCGTGTCTCTGGGGCCAACGTCCTGACTTTC
NA,TRBJ2-7,NA,TRBV3-1/TRBV3-2,CASSQGWAVTTYEQYF,TGTGCCAGCAGCCAAGGGTGGGCAGTTACCACCTACGAGCAGTACTTC
TRBD1,TRBJ1-2,NA,TRBV5-1,CASSLGGQARLSYTF,TGCGCCAGCAGCTTGGGCGGACAGGCGCGATTGAGCTACACCTTC
NA,TRBJ2-4,NA,TRBV5-4,CASSPPGAKNIQYF,TGTGCCAGCAGCCCCCCAGGGGCCAAAAACATTCAGTACTTC
TRBD1,TRBJ1-1,NA,TRBV13,CASSLRLTGGFAEAFF,TGTGCCAGCAGCTTACGACTGACAGGGGGCTTTGCTGAAGCTTTCTTT
TRBD2,TRBJ2-1,NA,TRBV7-9,CASSLSEWEGRWNEQFF,TGTGCCAGCAGCTTATCCGAATGGGAGGGCCGATGGAATGAGCAGTTCTTC
TRBD1,TRBJ1-5,NA,TRBV7-9,CASSRTGNNQPQHF,TGTGCCAGCAGCCGGACAGGGAACAATCAGCCCCAGCATTTT
NA,TRBJ1-2,NA,TRBV5-1,CASSLTETREREGYTF,TGCGCCAGCAGCTTGACGGAAACAAGGGAACGGGAAGGCTACACCTTC
TRBD2,TRBJ2-1,few,TRBV4-1,CASIAGTYNEQFF,TGCGCCAGCATAGCGGGTACGTACAATGAGCAGTTCTTC
NA,TRBJ2-6,NA,TRBV7-2,CASRLSTVSPSGGANVLTF,TGTGCCAGCAGACTTTCGACAGTTTCTCCCTCCGGGGGGGCCAACGTCCTGACTTTC
NA,TRBJ2-2,NA,TRBV9,CASSATELGELFF,TGTGCCAGCAGCGCGACGGAGCTCGGGGAGCTGTTTTTT
TRBD1,TRBJ1-4,NA,TRBV19,CASAGQLNEKLFF,TGTGCCAGTGCGGGACAGCTTAATGAAAAACTGTTTTTT
NA,TRBJ2-7,few,TRBV7-9,CASSLAGAFYEQYF,TGTGCCAGCAGCTTAGCTGGGGCCTTCTACGAGCAGTACTTC
NA,TRBJ2-7,NA,TRBV2,CASSVQGAEQYF,TGTGCCAGCAGTGTACAAGGGGCCGAGCAGTACTTC
NA,TRBJ1-1,NA,TRBV7-9,CASSPWTFPNTEAFF,TGTGCCAGCAGCCCGTGGACATTCCCGAACACTGAAGCTTTCTTT
NA,TRBJ1-6,NA,TRBV5-4,CASSLQGSYNSPLHF,TGTGCCAGCAGCTTACAGGGCAGCTATAATTCACCCCTCCACTTT
TRBD1,TRBJ2-2,NA,TRBV29-1,CSASGQGNTGELFF,TGCAGCGCCTCGGGACAGGGGAACACCGGGGAGCTGTTTTTT
NA,TRBJ1-2,NA,TRBV7-6,CASSHCRWEGLNYGYTF,TGTGCCAGCAGCCATTGCCGTTGGGAGGGACTTAACTATGGCTACACCTTC
NA,TRBJ2-5,NA,TRBV25-1,CASSEFAGHQETQYF,TGTGCCAGCAGTGAATTTGCAGGGCACCAAGAGACCCAGTACTTC
NA,TRBJ2-3,NA,TRBV6-5,CASSLERFTDTQYF,TGTGCCAGCAGTCTAGAGAGGTTCACAGATACGCAGTATTTT